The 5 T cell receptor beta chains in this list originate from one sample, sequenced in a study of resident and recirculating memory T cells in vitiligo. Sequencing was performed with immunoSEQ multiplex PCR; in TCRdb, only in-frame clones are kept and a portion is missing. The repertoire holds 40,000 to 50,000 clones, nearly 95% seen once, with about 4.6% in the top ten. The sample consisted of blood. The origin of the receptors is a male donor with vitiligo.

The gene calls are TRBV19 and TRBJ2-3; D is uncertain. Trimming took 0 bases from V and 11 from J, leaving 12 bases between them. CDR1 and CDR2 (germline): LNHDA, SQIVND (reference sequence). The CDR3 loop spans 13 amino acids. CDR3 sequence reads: CASSIEPRFRQYF. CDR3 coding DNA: TGTGCCAGTAGTATAGAGCCCCGGTTTAGGCAGTATTTT.

The CDR3 here is CASKGSGGQLIQYF. DNA for the CDR3: TGTGCCAGCAAAGGTAGCGGGGGCCAACTTATTCAGTACTTC. The V gene is TRBV11-2, the J gene TRBJ2-7; 9 bases agree with TRBD2. The V gene end was trimmed by 7 bases and the J gene end by 10 bases; junction bases not matched to a gene: 14. The CDR3 sequence is 14 residues long. CDR1 and CDR2 (germline): SGHAT, FQNNGV.

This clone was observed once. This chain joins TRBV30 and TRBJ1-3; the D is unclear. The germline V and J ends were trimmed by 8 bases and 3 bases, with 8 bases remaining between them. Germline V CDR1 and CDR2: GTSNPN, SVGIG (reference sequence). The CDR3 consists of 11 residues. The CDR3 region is CARALGNTIYF. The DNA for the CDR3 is TGTGCCCGCGCTCTTGGAAACACCATATATTTT.

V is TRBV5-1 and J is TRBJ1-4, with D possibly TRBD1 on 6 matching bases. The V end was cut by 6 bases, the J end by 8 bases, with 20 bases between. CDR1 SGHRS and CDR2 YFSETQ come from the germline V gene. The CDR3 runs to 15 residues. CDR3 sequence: CASTLGGASWEKLFF. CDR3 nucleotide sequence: TGCGCCAGCACTCTTGGGGGGGCGTCGTGGGAAAAACTGTTTTTT.

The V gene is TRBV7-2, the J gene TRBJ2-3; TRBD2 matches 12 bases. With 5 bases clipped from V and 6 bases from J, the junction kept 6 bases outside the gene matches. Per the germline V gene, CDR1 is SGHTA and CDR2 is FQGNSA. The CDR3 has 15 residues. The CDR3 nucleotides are TGTGCCAGCAGCAAATCTAGCGGGGGGGTTGATACGCAGTATTTT. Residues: CASSKSSGGVDTQYF.